These T cell receptor beta chains were read from a single sample in a study of T cells after yellow fever vaccination. TCRdb used MiXCR to reprocess the 5' RACE reads, holding one entry per CDR3 protein. The data contain fewer than 400,000 distinct CDR3 sequences, about 10% of them singletons. The material was CD4+ T cells sorted from PBMCs, obtained 45 days after the yellow fever booster vaccination. The receptors here all came from a man between 18 and 35 years old who received the YFV17D yellow fever vaccine. CDR3s include the opening cysteine and the closing phenylalanine or tryptophan. The order of the fields is clone size, J gene, D gene, V gene, CDR3 DNA, CDR3 protein. D genes are given only for firm matches. Not every row has a clone size; where given, it reads once, few, many or a size class.

size: -; J: TRBJ1-5; D: -; V: TRBV5-6; DNA: TGTGCCAGCAGCTTGGCCGAGGGGCCCCAGCATTTT; CDR3: CASSLAEGPQHF
size: -; J: TRBJ1-5; D: TRBD1; V: TRBV9; DNA: TGTGCCAGCAGCGTAACGGGACAGCTCAATCAGCCCCAGCATTTT; CDR3: CASSVTGQLNQPQHF
size: few; J: TRBJ1-1; D: -; V: TRBV18; DNA: TGTGCCACCACGACAGACCAGAACACTGAAGCTTTCTTT; CDR3: CATTTDQNTEAFF
size: -; J: TRBJ2-1; D: TRBD1; V: TRBV12-3/TRBV12-4; DNA: TGTGCCAGCAGTTTAGCGCTCGGACAGGGGACCAATGAGCAGTTCTTC; CDR3: CASSLALGQGTNEQFF
size: few; J: TRBJ2-3; D: TRBD2; V: TRBV29-1; DNA: TGCAGCGTCGGAACTAGCGGGGGGCGAGATACGCAGTATTTT; CDR3: CSVGTSGGRDTQYF
size: many; J: TRBJ2-1; D: TRBD1; V: TRBV20-1; DNA: TGCAGTGCTAGAGGGACAGGGAAGGTGACCTACAATGAGCAGTTCTTC; CDR3: CSARGTGKVTYNEQFF
size: few; J: TRBJ2-5; D: -; V: TRBV5-4; DNA: TGTGCCAGCAGCCAACTCGGCGCAGGGGAAAAAAAGGAGACCCAGTACTTC; CDR3: CASSQLGAGEKKETQYF
size: few; J: TRBJ2-2; D: TRBD2; V: TRBV12-3/TRBV12-4; DNA: TGTGCCAGCAGTCCAGGACTAGCGGGGTCCACCGGGGAGCTGTTTTTT; CDR3: CASSPGLAGSTGELFF
size: -; J: TRBJ1-1; D: -; V: TRBV7-6; DNA: TGTGCCAGCAGCTTTGGCGCAGGGAGCACTGAAGCTTTCTTT; CDR3: CASSFGAGSTEAFF
size: -; J: TRBJ1-2; D: TRBD1; V: TRBV20-1; DNA: TGCAGTGCTAGAGATCGGACAGGGCACGAAACCTATGGCTACACCTTC; CDR3: CSARDRTGHETYGYTF
size: -; J: TRBJ1-1; D: -; V: TRBV5-1; DNA: TGCGCCAGCAGCGGCGACAGTCGAGTTACTGAAGCTTTCTTT; CDR3: CASSGDSRVTEAFF